This TCR beta chain comes out of a study of T cells in Graves' hyperthyroidism and ophthalmopathy. Turning to the study itself: Peripheral blood was acquired at first diagnosis, ahead of any therapy whatsoever.

Researchers amplified the TCR beta CDR3 regions from RNA transcripts. HTBI primers were the set used in a first-round RT-PCR of the TCR CDR3. One entry per CDR3 protein results from TCRdb running MiXCR on the multiplex PCR reads. Seen here are hundreds of thousands of distinct CDR3 sequences, approximately 15% observed once, and the top ten hold around 3.5%. This clonotype has at least ten counts. This CDR3 region has 16 residues. Unmatched junction bases numbered 8, after V lost 4 bases and J lost 2 bases. The germline CDR1 and CDR2 sequences are SGHAT and FQNNGV. The clonotype was recovered from a woman aged 40 to 50 with Graves' ophthalmopathy. V is TRBV11-2 and J is TRBJ2-5; 9 nucleotides match TRBD1. What was sequenced was blood. This CDR3 is CASSSRQGVLQETQYF. CDR3 in DNA: TGTGCCAGCAGCTCCAGACAGGGGGTCTTGCAAGAGACCCAGTACTTC. Drawing the rest from reference TRBV11-2 and TRBJ2-5, the complete variable domain is EAGVAQSPRYKIIEKRQSVAFWCNPISGHATLYWYQQILGQGPKLLIQFQNNGVVDDSQLPKDRFSAERLKGVDSTLKIQPAKLEDSAVYLCASSSRQGVLQETQYFGPGTRLLVL.